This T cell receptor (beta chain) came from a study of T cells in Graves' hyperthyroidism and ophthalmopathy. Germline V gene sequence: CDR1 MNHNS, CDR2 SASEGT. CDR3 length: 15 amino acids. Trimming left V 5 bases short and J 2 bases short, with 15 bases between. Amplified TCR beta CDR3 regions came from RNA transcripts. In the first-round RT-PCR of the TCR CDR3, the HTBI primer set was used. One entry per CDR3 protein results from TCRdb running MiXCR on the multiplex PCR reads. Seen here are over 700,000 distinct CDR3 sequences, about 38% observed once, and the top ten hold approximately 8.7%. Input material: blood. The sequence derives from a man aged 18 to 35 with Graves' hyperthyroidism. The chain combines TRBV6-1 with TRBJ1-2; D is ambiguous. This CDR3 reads CASSYADNLNYGYTF. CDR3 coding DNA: TGTGCCAGCAGTTACGCAGACAACTTAAACTATGGCTACACCTTC.